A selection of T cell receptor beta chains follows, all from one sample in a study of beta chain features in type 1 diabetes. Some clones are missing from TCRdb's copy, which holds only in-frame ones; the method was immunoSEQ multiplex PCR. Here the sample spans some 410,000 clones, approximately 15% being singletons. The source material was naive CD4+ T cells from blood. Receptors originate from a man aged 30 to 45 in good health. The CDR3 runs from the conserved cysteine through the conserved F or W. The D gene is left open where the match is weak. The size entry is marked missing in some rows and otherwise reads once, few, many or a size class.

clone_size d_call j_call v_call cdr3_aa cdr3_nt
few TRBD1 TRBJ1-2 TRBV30 CAWSATGGAFSGYTF TGTGCCTGGAGTGCCACAGGGGGCGCGTTTAGTGGCTACACCTTC
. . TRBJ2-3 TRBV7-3 CASSLGGTDTQYF TGTGCCAGCAGCCTTGGCGGCACAGATACGCAGTATTTT
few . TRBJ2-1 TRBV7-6 CASSLDLRNEQFF TGTGCCAGCAGCTTAGACCTTCGGAATGAGCAGTTCTTC
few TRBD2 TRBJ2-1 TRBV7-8 CASSPRRPAGDNEQFF TGTGCCAGCAGCCCGAGGAGGCCAGCGGGGGACAATGAGCAGTTCTTC
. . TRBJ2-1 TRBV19 CASSTPASPSYNEQFF TGTGCCAGTAGTACCCCGGCCAGCCCCTCCTACAATGAGCAGTTCTTC
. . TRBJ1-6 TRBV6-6 CASSYRGYNSPLHF TGTGCCAGCAGTTACAGGGGATACAATTCACCCCTCCACTTT
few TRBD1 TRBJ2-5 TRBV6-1 CASSDRDRGRTQYF TGTGCCAGCAGTGACCGGGACAGGGGGAGGACCCAGTACTTC
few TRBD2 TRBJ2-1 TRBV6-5 CASGRGLNEQFF TGTGCCAGCGGGAGGGGATTGAATGAGCAGTTCTTC
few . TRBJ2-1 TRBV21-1 CASSNQGHEQFF TGTGCCAGCAGCAACCAGGGGCATGAGCAGTTCTTC
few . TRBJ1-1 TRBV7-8 CASSLEGQSNTEAFF TGTGCCAGCAGCTTAGAAGGACAGAGCAACACTGAAGCTTTCTTT
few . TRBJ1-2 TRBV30 CAWRLDSNYGYTF TGTGCCTGGAGACTAGACAGCAACTATGGCTACACCTTC
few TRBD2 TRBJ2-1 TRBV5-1 CASASGARGNEQFF TGCGCCAGCGCCAGCGGGGCTCGAGGCAATGAGCAGTTCTTC
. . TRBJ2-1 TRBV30 CASRILNEQFF TGTGCCTCCCGCATCCTCAATGAGCAGTTCTTC
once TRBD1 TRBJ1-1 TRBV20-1 CSAPGTGKAFF TGCAGTGCCCCCGGGACAGGGAAGGCTTTCTTT
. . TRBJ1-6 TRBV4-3 CASSQVSVGGVNSPLHF TGCGCCAGCAGCCAAGTTAGTGTCGGGGGGGTAAATTCACCCCTCCACTTT
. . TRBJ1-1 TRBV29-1 CSGENTEAFF TGCAGCGGTGAGAACACTGAAGCTTTCTTT
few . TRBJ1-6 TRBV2 CASSEVHSRPLHF TGTGCCAGCAGTGAGGTTCACTCCAGACCCCTCCACTTT
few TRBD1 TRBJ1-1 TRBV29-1 CSVEVGQLNTEAFF TGCAGCGTTGAAGTGGGACAGTTGAACACTGAAGCTTTCTTT
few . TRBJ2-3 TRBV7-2 CASSLGLGSTDTQYF TGTGCCAGCAGCTTAGGTCTCGGGAGCACAGATACGCAGTATTTT
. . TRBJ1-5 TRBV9 CASSPNNRVDQPQHF TGTGCCAGCAGCCCAAACAACAGGGTTGATCAGCCCCAGCATTTT
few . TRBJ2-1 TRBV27 CASSSWREQFF TGTGCCAGCAGTTCCTGGCGTGAGCAGTTCTTC
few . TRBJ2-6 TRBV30 CAWSVVRGTYRAGANVLTF TGTGCCTGGAGTGTCGTGAGAGGGACCTACCGGGCCGGGGCCAACGTCCTGACTTTC
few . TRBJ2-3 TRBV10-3 CAITGGSTDTQYF TGTGCCATCACAGGCGGGAGCACAGATACGCAGTATTTT
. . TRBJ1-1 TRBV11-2 CASSLAAANTEAFF TGTGCCAGCAGCTTAGCTGCGGCGAACACTGAAGCTTTCTTT
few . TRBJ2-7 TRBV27 CASSPRDGYSYEQYF TGTGCCAGCAGTCCCAGGGACGGCTACTCCTACGAGCAGTACTTC
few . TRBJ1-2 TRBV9 CASSTYYGYTF TGTGCCAGCAGCACCTACTATGGCTACACCTTC
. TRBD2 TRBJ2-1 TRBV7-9 CASTRLAGVNNEQFF TGTGCCAGCACAAGACTAGCGGGAGTAAATAATGAGCAGTTCTTC
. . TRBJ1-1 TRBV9 CASSVAGLTNTEAFF TGTGCCAGCAGCGTAGCTGGATTGACGAACACTGAAGCTTTCTTT
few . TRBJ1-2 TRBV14 CASSPFSTLYGYTF TGTGCCAGCAGCCCATTTTCAACTCTCTATGGCTACACCTTC
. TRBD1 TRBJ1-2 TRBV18 CASSQRDSYGYTF TGTGCCAGCTCACAACGGGACAGCTATGGCTACACCTTC
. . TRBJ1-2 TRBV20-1 CSARDRGGYTF TGCAGTGCTAGAGATCGCGGTGGCTACACCTTC
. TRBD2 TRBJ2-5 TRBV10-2 CASMGLKEETQYF TGCGCCAGCATGGGACTAAAAGAAGAGACCCAGTACTTC
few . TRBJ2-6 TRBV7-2 CASSRQMSGANVLTF TGTGCCAGCAGCCGACAGATGTCTGGGGCCAACGTCCTGACTTTC
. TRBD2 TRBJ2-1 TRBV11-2 CASSPTSGRAIYNEQFF TGTGCCAGCAGCCCGACTAGCGGGAGGGCCATCTACAATGAGCAGTTCTTC
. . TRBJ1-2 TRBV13 CASISRFNYGYTF TGTGCCAGCATAAGCAGATTTAACTATGGCTACACCTTC
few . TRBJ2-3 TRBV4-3 CASSQEAAGTDTQYF TGCGCCAGCAGCCAAGAAGCGGCCGGCACAGATACGCAGTATTTT
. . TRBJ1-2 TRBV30 CAWSVRGSLRYGYTF TGTGCCTGGAGTGTAAGAGGATCCCTGCGCTATGGCTACACCTTC
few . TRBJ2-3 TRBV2 CASSRADTQYF TGTGCCAGCAGTCGCGCAGATACGCAGTATTTT
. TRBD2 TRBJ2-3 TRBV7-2 CASSPRPISGYTDTQYF TGTGCCAGCAGCCCCCGCCCGATTAGCGGGTACACAGATACGCAGTATTTT
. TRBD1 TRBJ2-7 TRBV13 CASSRGTGGGYEQYF TGTGCCAGCAGCAGAGGGACAGGGGGCGGCTACGAGCAGTACTTC
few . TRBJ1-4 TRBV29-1 CSVRLNGNEKLFF TGCAGCGTTCGACTGAATGGGAATGAAAAACTGTTTTTT
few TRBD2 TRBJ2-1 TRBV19 CASSGSGRASGNEQFF TGTGCCAGTAGTGGTAGCGGGAGGGCTTCAGGCAATGAGCAGTTCTTC
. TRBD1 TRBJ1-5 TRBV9 CASSEGQSNQPQHF TGTGCCAGCAGCGAGGGACAGAGCAATCAGCCCCAGCATTTT
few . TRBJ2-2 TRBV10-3 CAIQATGELFF TGTGCCATTCAGGCAACCGGGGAGCTGTTTTTT
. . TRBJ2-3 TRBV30 CAWSVRRRPPITDTQYF TGTGCCTGGAGTGTAAGGAGGCGGCCCCCTATCACAGATACGCAGTATTTT
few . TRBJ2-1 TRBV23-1 CASSQPGHGTYNEQFF TGCGCCAGCAGTCAACCGGGACATGGGACCTACAATGAGCAGTTCTTC
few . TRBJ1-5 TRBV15 CATSRTGSGLSQPQHF TGTGCCACCAGCAGAACGGGGTCGGGATTAAGTCAGCCCCAGCATTTT
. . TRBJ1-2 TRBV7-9 CASSLRAYGYTF TGTGCCAGCAGCTTGAGGGCTTATGGCTACACCTTC
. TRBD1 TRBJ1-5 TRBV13 CASSQGTGIQPQHF TGTGCCAGCAGCCAGGGGACAGGAATTCAGCCCCAGCATTTT
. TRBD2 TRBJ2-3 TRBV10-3 CAISDAGGPDTQYF TGTGCCATCAGTGATGCGGGGGGACCAGATACGCAGTATTTT
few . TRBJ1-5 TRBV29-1 CSVEENSNQPQHF TGCAGCGTTGAAGAAAACAGCAATCAGCCCCAGCATTTT
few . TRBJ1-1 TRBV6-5 CASSYPNTEAFF TGTGCCAGCAGCTATCCGAACACTGAAGCTTTCTTT
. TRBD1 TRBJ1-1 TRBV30 CAWKITGANTEAFF TGTGCCTGGAAAATAACAGGGGCGAACACTGAAGCTTTCTTT
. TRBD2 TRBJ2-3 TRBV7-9 CASSRGADTQYF TGTGCCAGCAGCCGGGGGGCAGATACGCAGTATTTT
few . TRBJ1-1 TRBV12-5 CASGSLGVSTEAFF TGTGCTAGTGGTTCCTTGGGGGTGAGCACTGAAGCTTTCTTT
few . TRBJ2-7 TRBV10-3 CAISESNGDGDEQYF TGTGCCATCAGTGAGTCGAACGGGGACGGGGACGAGCAGTACTTC
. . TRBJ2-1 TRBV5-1 CASSLGSSVGMFNEQFF TGCGCCAGCAGCTTGGGGTCTAGCGTTGGTATGTTCAATGAGCAGTTCTTC
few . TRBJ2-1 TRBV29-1 CSVLVYNEQFF TGCAGCGTTCTAGTCTACAATGAGCAGTTCTTC
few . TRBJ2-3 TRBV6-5 CASRHLRTHTDTQYF TGTGCCAGCAGACACTTACGGACCCACACAGATACGCAGTATTTT